Below, 7 T cell receptor beta chains from the same sample are listed, as sequenced in a study of T cell responses to AZD1222 COVID-19 vaccine. TCRdb keeps only in-frame clones here, not all; method: immunoSEQ multiplex PCR. The data show around 84,000 clones, approximately 83% seen once. The starting material was peripheral blood, obtained 28 days after the second AZD1222 dose. The receptors derive from an adult who received the AZD1222 COVID-19 vaccine.

The chain carries TRBV28 and TRBJ1-6, with D unclear. The length of the CDR3 is 14 residues. Trimming took off 2 bases at V and 9 bases at J, with 11 bases between the two ends. In germline, CDR1 is MDHEN, CDR2 SYDVKM. Here the CDR3 reads CASSLNRRTSPLHF. As DNA, the CDR3 is TGTGCCAGCAGTTTAAACCGGAGGACTTCACCCCTCCACTTT.

V usage is TRBV5-4 and J usage is TRBJ2-7; 8 positions match TRBD1. The CDR3 runs to 14 residues. Per germline, CDR1 SGHNT and CDR2 YYREEE (reference sequence). V gave up 2 bases and J gave up 4 bases; unmatched junction bases: 5. The CDR3 loop is CASSLETGAYEQYF. CDR3 nucleotides: TGTGCCAGCAGCTTAGAGACAGGGGCTTACGAGCAGTACTTC.

This chain links TRBV6-5 with TRBJ1-5; TRBD1 matches 8 bases. This CDR3 is 12 amino acids long. V gave up 6 bases and J gave up 6 bases; unmatched junction bases: 1. The germline V gene has CDR1 MNHEY and CDR2 SVGAGI. The CDR3 reads CASSRGPQPQHF. CDR3 in DNA: TGTGCCAGCAGCAGGGGGCCTCAGCCCCAGCATTTT.

This clone turned up a few times. The chain has TRBV27 and TRBJ1-1; 11 bases are a match to TRBD1. The CDR3 is 12 residues long. Germline V gene lookup returns CDR1 MNHEY and CDR2 SMNVEV (reference sequence). J was trimmed by 4 bases and V by 10 bases; bases with no gene match: 2. CDR3 region: CATGTGGTEAFF. The CDR3 nucleotides read TGTGCCACCGGGACAGGGGGCACTGAAGCTTTCTTT.

The V call is TRBV20-1, the J call TRBJ1-2; D remains ambiguous. Trimming removed 3 bases from V and 2 bases from J, with 7 bases in between. The CDR3 has 12 amino acids. Germline assignment: CDR1 DFQATT and CDR2 SNEGSKA (reference sequence). CDR3 in DNA: TGCAGTGCTAGTATGCAGAACTATGGCTACACCTTC. Amino acid sequence: CSASMQNYGYTF.

This chain connects TRBV5-4 to TRBJ1-2; D is ambiguous. The V gene's germline CDR1 is SGHNT and CDR2 YYREEE (reference sequence). Between the trimmed V and J ends, which lost 4 bases and 0 bases, there was a span of 7 bases. The CDR3 has 13 amino acids. This CDR3 reads CASSPEANYGYTF. The DNA of the CDR3 is TGTGCCAGCAGCCCAGAGGCTAACTATGGCTACACCTTC.

This chain uses TRBV11-2 with TRBJ1-4; 8 bases are shared with TRBD1. The CDR3 extends over 14 amino acids. The trim removed 3 bases at V and 8 bases at J, leaving 5 bases unmatched. The V gene's germline CDR1 is SGHAT and CDR2 FQNNGV. CDR3 protein: CASSLDRVGEKLFF. The CDR3 DNA follows: TGTGCCAGCAGCTTGGACAGGGTAGGCGAAAAACTGTTTTTT.